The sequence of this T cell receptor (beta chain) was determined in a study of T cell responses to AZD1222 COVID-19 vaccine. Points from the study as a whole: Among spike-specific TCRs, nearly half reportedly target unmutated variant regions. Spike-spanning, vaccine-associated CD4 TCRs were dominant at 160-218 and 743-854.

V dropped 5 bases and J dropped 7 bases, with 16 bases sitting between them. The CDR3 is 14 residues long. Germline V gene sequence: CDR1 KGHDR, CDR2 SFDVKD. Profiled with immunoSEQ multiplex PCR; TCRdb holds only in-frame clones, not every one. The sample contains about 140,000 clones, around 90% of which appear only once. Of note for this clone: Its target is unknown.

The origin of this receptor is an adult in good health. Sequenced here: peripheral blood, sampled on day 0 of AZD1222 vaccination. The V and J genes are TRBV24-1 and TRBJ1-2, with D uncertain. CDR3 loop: CATSAMGGSAGYTF. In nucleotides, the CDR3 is TGTGCCACCAGTGCCATGGGAGGGTCGGCTGGCTACACCTTC.